The following is a TCR beta chain sequence with its context. The target antigen is unknown. This sample was included in a study of blood T cells in healthy people across ages. A sample-barcoded 5' primer and a J-beta primer mix were used in a second PCR of about 6 to 12 cycles. TCRdb re-analysed the 5' RACE reads in MiXCR, keeping a single row per CDR3 protein. The repertoire holds about 1,500,000 distinct CDR3 sequences, around two fifths seen once, with less than 8% in the top ten. Findings and limits, study-wide: The recorded TCR beta diversity per million T cells decreased in a roughly linear manner with age.

V shed 2 bases and J 10 bases; nucleotides not matched to a gene: 7. This CDR3 has 16 amino acids. The germline gives CDR1 KGHDR, CDR2 SFDVKD. This clonotype was sampled from a woman between 18 and 30 years old in good health. Sample: blood. The rearrangement joins TRBV24-1 to TRBJ1-6; 10 nucleotides align to TRBD1. The CDR3 DNA reads as TGTGCCACCAGTGATTCCAGGACAGGGGGAAGATCACCCCTCCACTTT. This sequence encodes CATSDSRTGGRSPLHF.